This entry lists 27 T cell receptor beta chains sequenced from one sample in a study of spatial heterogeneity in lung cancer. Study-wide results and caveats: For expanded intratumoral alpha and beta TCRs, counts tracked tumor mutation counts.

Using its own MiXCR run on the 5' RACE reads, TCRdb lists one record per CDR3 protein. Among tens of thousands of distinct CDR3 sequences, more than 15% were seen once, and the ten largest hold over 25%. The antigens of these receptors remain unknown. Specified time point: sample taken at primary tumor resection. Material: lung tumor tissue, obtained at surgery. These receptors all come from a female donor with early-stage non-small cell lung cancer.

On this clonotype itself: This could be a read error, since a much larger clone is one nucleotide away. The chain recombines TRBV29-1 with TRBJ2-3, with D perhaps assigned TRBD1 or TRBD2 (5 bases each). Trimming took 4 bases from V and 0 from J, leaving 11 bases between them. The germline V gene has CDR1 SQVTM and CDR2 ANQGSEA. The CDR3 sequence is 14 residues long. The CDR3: CSVGREQSTDTQYF. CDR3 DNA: TGCAGCGTTGGCAGGGAGCAAAGCACAGATACGCAGTATTTT.

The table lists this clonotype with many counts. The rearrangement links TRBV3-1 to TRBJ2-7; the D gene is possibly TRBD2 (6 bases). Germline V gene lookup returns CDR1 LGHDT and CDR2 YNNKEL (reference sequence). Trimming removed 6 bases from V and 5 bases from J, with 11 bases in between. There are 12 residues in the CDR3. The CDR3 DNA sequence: TGTGCCAGCAGTCCGACTAGTAACGAGCAGTACTTC. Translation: CASSPTSNEQYF.

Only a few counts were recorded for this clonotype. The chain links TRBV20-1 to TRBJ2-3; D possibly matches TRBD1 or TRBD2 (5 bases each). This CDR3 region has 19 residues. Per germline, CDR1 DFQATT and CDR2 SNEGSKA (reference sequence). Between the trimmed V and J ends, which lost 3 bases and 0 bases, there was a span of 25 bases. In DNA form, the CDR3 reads TGCAGTGCTAGTCGTAGTTTCAGTGGGGGAGCACCTAGCACAGATACGCAGTATTTT. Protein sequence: CSASRSFSGGAPSTDTQYF.

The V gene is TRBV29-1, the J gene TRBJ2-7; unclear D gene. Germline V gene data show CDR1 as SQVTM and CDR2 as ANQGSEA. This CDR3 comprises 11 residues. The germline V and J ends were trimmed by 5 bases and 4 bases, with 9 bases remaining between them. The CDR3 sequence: CSVSKGYEQYF. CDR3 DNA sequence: TGCAGCGTTAGTAAAGGGTACGAGCAGTACTTC.

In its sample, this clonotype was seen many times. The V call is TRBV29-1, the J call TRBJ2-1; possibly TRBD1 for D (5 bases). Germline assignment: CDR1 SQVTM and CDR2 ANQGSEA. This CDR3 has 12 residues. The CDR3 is CGARLQTDEQFF. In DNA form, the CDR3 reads TGCGGGGCTAGGCTACAAACCGATGAGCAGTTCTTC.

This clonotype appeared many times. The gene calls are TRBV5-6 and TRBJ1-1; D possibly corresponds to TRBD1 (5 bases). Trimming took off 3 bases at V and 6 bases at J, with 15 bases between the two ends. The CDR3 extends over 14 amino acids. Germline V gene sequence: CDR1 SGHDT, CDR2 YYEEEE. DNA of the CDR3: TGTGCCAGCAGCTCACTGGGGGGAGGACCTGAAGCTTTCTTT. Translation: CASSSLGGGPEAFF. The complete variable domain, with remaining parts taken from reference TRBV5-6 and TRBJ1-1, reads DAGVTQSPTHLIKTRGQQVTLRCSPKSGHDTVSWYQQALGQGPQFIFQYYEEEERQRGNFPDRFSGHQFPNYSSELNVNALLLGDSALYLCASSSLGGGPEAFFGQGTRLTVV.

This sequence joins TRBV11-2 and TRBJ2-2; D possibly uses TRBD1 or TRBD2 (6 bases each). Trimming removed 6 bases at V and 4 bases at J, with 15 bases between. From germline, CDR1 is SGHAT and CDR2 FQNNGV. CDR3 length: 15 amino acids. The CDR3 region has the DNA TGTGCCAGCAGTTTGGACGGGGGCCTCACCGGGGAGCTGTTTTTT. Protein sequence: CASSLDGGLTGELFF.

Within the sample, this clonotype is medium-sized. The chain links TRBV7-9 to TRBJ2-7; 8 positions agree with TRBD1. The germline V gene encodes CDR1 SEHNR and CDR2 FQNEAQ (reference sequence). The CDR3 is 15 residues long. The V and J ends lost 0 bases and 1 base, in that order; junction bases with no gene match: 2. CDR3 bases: TGTGCCAGCAGCTTAGCTCGGACAGGGTCCTACGAGCAGTACTTC. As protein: CASSLARTGSYEQYF.

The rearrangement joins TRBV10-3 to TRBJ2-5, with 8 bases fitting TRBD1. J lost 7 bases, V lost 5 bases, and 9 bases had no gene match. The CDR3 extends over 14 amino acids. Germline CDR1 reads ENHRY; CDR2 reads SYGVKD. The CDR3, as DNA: TGTGCCATCAGTATTCAGGGGGCGCAGGGGACCCAGTACTTC. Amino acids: CAISIQGAQGTQYF.

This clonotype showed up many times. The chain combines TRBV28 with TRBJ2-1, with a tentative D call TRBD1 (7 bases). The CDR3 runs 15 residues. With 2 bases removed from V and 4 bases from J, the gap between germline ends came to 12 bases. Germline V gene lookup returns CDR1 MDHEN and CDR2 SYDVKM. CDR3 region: CASSLVAGGYNEQFF. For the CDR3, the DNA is TGTGCCAGCAGTTTAGTAGCAGGGGGGTACAATGAGCAGTTCTTC.

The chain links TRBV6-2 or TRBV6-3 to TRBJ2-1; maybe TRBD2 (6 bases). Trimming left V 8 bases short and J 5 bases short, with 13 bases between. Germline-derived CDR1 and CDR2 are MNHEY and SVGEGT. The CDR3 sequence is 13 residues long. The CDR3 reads CASGPWGDNEQFF. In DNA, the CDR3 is TGTGCCAGCGGGCCGTGGGGGGACAATGAGCAGTTCTTC.

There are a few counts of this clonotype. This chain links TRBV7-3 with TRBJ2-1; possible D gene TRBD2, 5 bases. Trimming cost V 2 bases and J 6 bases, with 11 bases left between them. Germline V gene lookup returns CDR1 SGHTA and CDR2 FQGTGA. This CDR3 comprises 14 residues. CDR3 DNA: TGTGCCAGCAGCTTAGGAGGTCAACTCAATGAGCAGTTCTTC. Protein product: CASSLGGQLNEQFF.

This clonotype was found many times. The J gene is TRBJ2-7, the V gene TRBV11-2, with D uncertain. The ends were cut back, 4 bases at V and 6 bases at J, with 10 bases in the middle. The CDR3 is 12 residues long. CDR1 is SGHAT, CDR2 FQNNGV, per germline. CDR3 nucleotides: TGTGCCAGCAGCTGGGGTTCGGGCGAGCAGTACTTC. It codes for CASSWGSGEQYF.

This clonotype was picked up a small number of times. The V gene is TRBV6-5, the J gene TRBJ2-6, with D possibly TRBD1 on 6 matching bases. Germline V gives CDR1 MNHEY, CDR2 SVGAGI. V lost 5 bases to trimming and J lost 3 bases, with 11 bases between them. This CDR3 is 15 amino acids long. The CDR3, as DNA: TGTGCCAGCAGTCCCACAGGGCGTGGGGCCAACGTCCTGACTTTC. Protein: CASSPTGRGANVLTF.

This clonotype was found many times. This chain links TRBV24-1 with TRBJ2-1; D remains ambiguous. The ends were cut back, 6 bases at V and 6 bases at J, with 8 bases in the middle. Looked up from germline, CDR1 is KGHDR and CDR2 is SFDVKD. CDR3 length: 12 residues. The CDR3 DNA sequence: TGTGCCACCAGTTCAGGACCCAATGAGCAGTTCTTC. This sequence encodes CATSSGPNEQFF.

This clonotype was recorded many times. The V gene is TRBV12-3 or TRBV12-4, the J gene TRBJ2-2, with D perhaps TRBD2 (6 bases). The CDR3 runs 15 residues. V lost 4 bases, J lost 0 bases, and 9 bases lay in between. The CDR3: CASSSGGSNTGELFF. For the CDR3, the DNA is TGTGCCAGCAGTTCCGGGGGATCGAACACCGGGGAGCTGTTTTTT.

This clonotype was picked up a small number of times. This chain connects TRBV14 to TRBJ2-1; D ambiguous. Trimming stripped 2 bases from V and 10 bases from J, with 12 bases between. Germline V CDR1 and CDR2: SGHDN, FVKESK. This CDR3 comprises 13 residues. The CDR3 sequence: CASSQHPQTEQFF. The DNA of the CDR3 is TGTGCCAGCAGCCAACACCCCCAGACCGAGCAGTTCTTC. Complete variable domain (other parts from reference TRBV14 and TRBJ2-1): EAGVTQFPSHSVIEKGQTVTLRCDPISGHDNLYWYRRVMGKEIKFLLHFVKESKQDESGMPNNRFLAERTGGTYSTLKVQPAELEDSGVYFCASSQHPQTEQFFGPGTRLTVL.

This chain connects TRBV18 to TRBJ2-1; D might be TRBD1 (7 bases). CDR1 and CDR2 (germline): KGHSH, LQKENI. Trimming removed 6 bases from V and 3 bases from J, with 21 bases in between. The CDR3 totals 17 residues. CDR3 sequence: CASSPRGALGGYNEQFF. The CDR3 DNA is TGTGCCAGCTCCCCCAGGGGGGCGCTCGGAGGCTACAATGAGCAGTTCTTC. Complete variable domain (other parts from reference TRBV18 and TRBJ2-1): NAGVMQNPRHLVRRRGQEARLRCSPMKGHSHVYWYRQLPEEGLKFMVYLQKENIIDESGMPKERFSAEFPKEGPSILRIQQVVRGDSAAYFCASSPRGALGGYNEQFFGPGTRLTVL.

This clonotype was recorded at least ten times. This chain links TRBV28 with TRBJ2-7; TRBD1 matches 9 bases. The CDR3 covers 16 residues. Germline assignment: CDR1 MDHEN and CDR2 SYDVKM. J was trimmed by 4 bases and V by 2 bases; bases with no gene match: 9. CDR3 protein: CASSLVTGGVGYEQYF. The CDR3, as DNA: TGTGCCAGCAGTTTAGTGACAGGGGGGGTGGGGTACGAGCAGTACTTC.

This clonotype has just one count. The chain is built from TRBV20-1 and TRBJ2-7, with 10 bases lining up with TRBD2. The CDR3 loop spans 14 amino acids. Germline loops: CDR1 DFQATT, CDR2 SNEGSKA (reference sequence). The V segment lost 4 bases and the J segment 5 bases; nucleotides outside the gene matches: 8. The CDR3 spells CSAKGASGRNEQYF. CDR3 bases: TGCAGTGCTAAAGGCGCTAGCGGGAGAAACGAGCAGTACTTC.

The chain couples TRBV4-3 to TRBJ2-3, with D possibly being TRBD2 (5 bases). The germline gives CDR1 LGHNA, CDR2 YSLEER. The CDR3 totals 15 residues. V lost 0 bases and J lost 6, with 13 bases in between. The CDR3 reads CASSQDRRAWDTQYF. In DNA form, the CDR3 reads TGCGCCAGCAGCCAAGATCGGCGGGCGTGGGATACGCAGTATTTT.

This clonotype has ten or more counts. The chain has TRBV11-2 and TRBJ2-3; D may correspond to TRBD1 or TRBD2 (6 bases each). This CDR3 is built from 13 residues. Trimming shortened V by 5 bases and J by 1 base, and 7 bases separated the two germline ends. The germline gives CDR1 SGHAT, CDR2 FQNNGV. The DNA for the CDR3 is TGTGCCAGCAGCGGGGGGCGCACAGATACGCAGTATTTT. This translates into CASSGGRTDTQYF.

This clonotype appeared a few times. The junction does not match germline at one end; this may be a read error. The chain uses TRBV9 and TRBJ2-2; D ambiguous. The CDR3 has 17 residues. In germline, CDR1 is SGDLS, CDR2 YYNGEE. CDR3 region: CAGSPSLVEQTEYELFF. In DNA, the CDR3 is TGTGCCGGCAGCCCAAGCCTGGTGGAGCAGACCGAATACGAGCTGTTTTTT.

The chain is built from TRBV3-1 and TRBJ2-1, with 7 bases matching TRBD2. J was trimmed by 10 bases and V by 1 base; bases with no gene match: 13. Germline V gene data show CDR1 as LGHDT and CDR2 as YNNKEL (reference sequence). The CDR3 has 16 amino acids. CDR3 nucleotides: TGTGCCAGCAGCCAAGTTCCGGGAGGAAAGTTTGGAGAGCAGTTCTTC. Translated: CASSQVPGGKFGEQFF.

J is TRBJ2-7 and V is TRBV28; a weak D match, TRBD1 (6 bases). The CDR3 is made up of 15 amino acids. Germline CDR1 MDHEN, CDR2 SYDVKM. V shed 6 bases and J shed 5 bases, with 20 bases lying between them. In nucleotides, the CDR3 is TGTGCCAGCAGCTTTGCGTCCACAGGGTATAACGAGCAGTACTTC. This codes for CASSFASTGYNEQYF.

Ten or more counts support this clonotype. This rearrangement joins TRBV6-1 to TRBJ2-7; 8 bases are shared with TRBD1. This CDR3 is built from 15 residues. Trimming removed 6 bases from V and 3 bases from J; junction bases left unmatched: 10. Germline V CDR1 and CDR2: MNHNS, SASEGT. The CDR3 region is CASSRMTGVYYEQYF. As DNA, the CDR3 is TGTGCCAGCAGCAGGATGACAGGGGTGTACTACGAGCAGTACTTC.

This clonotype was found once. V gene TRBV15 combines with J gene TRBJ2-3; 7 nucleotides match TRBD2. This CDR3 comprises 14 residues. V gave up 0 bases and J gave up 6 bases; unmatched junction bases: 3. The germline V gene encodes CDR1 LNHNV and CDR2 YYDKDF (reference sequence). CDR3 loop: CATSRDRGDDTQYF. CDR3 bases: TGTGCCACCAGCAGAGATCGGGGGGATGATACGCAGTATTTT.